These 15 T cell receptor beta chains came from one sample sequenced in a study of T cell changes during pregnancy in multiple sclerosis. Sequencing used immunoSEQ multiplex PCR; TCRdb keeps in-frame clones, though not all of them. Of about 38,000 clones listed, around nine tenths are singletons. This specimen was CD4+ T cells from peripheral blood mononuclear cells, taken after pregnancy. These receptors all come from a female donor in good health, enrolled as a control in a pregnancy study.

V is TRBV7-6 and J is TRBJ2-1; 7 bases line up with TRBD2. This CDR3 has 15 residues. CDR1 SGHVS and CDR2 FNYEAQ come from the germline V gene. Trimming removed 1 base from V and 4 bases from J; junction bases left unmatched: 4. The CDR3 sequence is CASSLVAGKYNEQFF. The CDR3 coding sequence is TGTGCCAGCAGCTTAGTAGCGGGCAAGTACAATGAGCAGTTCTTC. The full variable domain, with the rest looked up from reference TRBV7-6 and TRBJ2-1, is GAGVSQSPRYKVTKRGQDVALRCDPISGHVSLYWYRQALGQGPEFLTYFNYEAQQDKSGLPNDRFSAERPEGSISTLTIQRTEQRDSAMYRCASSLVAGKYNEQFFGPGTRLTVL.

The J gene is TRBJ2-4, the V gene TRBV2; 7 positions match TRBD2. V lost 8 bases to trimming and J lost 8 bases; unmatched junction nucleotides: 6. The germline CDR1 and CDR2 sequences are SNHLY and FYNNEI. This CDR3 comprises 12 residues. This chain's CDR3 is CASLGRYDIQYF. The CDR3 DNA is TGTGCCAGCCTCGGGAGGTATGACATTCAGTACTTC.

This clone was seen only a few times. This chain links TRBV2 with TRBJ1-5; D not resolved. Germline lookup yields CDR1 SNHLY and CDR2 FYNNEI. Trimming removed 4 bases from V and 4 bases from J, with 14 bases in between. The CDR3 extends over 15 amino acids. DNA of the CDR3: TGTGCCAGCAGTGCGGAGACCCTAAAGAATCAGCCCCAGCATTTT. Its protein is CASSAETLKNQPQHF.

The CDR3 here is CASSPTSATDTQYF. In DNA form, the CDR3 reads TGTGCCAGCAGCCCGACTAGTGCCACAGATACGCAGTATTTT. The gene calls are TRBV5-4 and TRBJ2-3; possible D gene TRBD2, 6 bases. This CDR3 has 14 residues. CDR1 and CDR2 (germline): SGHNT, YYREEE (reference sequence). The V gene lost 4 bases and the J gene lost 2 bases, with 11 bases spanning the gap.

The rearrangement links TRBV7-7 to TRBJ2-7, with TRBD1 matching 7 bases. The CDR3 spans 14 residues. Germline-derived CDR1 and CDR2 are SSHAT and FNYEAQ (reference sequence). The ends lost 3 bases at V and 5 bases at J; junction bases unmatched: 7. CDR3 sequence reads: CASSFVDRRHEQYF. CDR3 in DNA: TGTGCCAGCAGCTTCGTGGACAGGCGCCACGAGCAGTACTTC.

The genes are TRBV6-5 and TRBJ2-1; D is undetermined. Trimming left V 4 bases short and J 4 bases short, with 5 bases between. From germline, CDR1 is MNHEY and CDR2 SVGAGI. This CDR3 spans 12 amino acids. The CDR3 is CASSSTYNEQFF. CDR3 coding DNA: TGTGCCAGCAGTTCCACTTACAATGAGCAGTTCTTC.

The V call is TRBV6-5, the J call TRBJ1-2; D call uncertain. CDR3 length: 14 residues. Trimming removed 6 bases at V and 4 bases at J, with 15 bases between. CDR1 is MNHEY, CDR2 SVGAGI, per germline. The CDR3 bases are TGTGCCAGCAGCGATGACGGCTCAGGCTATGGCTACACCTTC. This encodes CASSDDGSGYGYTF.

The chain carries TRBV14 and TRBJ2-7, with a tentative D call TRBD1 (6 bases). This CDR3 spans 17 amino acids. With 0 bases removed from V and 5 bases from J, the gap between germline ends came to 20 bases. Looked up from germline, CDR1 is SGHDN and CDR2 is FVKESK. CDR3 amino acids: CASSQDMGSGRGHEQYF. DNA of the CDR3: TGTGCCAGCAGCCAAGATATGGGCTCCGGCAGGGGCCACGAGCAGTACTTC. Full variable domain (remainder filled in from reference TRBV14 and TRBJ2-7): EAGVTQFPSHSVIEKGQTVTLRCDPISGHDNLYWYRRVMGKEIKFLLHFVKESKQDESGMPNNRFLAERTGGTYSTLKVQPAELEDSGVYFCASSQDMGSGRGHEQYFGPGTRLTVT.

This clone was detected a few times. The chain is built from TRBV4-3 and TRBJ2-2, with 7 bases matching TRBD1. Trimming at V came to 0 bases and at J to 3 bases, leaving 7 bases not matched to a gene. The CDR3 loop spans 17 amino acids. CDR1 LGHNA and CDR2 YSLEER come from the germline V gene. The CDR3 DNA reads TGCGCCAGCAGCCAAGATGAGACAGGGATTGACACCGGGGAGCTGTTTTTT. Translating it yields CASSQDETGIDTGELFF.

This clone was found once. DNA for the CDR3: TGCGCCAGCAGATTTAGCGGGGGGCCCCGGGCGTGGTACTTC. Translated, it gives CASRFSGGPRAWYF. The V gene is TRBV10-1, the J gene TRBJ2-7; 10 nucleotides line up with TRBD2. Germline CDR1 WNHNN, CDR2 SYGVQD (reference sequence). The CDR3 runs 14 residues. Trimming at V came to 6 bases and at J to 12 bases, leaving 14 bases not matched to a gene.

The chain carries TRBV19 and TRBJ1-1, with D tentatively TRBD1 (5 bases). The CDR3 extends over 14 amino acids. Germline V CDR1 and CDR2: LNHDA, SQIVND (reference sequence). V lost 7 bases, J lost 11 bases, and 23 bases lay in between. The CDR3 DNA reads as TGTGCCAGTACCACAGGAGGGGCGGGGCTTAGGGCTTTCTTT. Translation: CASTTGGAGLRAFF.

This chain links TRBV5-1 with TRBJ2-5; 8 bases are shared with TRBD2. The CDR3 length is 18 residues. Germline V gives CDR1 SGHRS, CDR2 YFSETQ. J gave up 0 bases and V 0 bases, and 10 bases lay outside the gene matches. The CDR3 protein is CASSLALGGRPNQETQYF. CDR3 nucleotides: TGCGCCAGCAGCTTGGCATTGGGCGGGAGGCCGAACCAAGAGACCCAGTACTTC.

This clone is a singleton in its sample. The chain links TRBV28 to TRBJ1-1; D remains unclear. Germline CDR1 reads MDHEN; CDR2 reads SYDVKM. Trimming took off 2 bases at V and 2 bases at J, with 6 bases between the two ends. CDR3 length equals 13 residues. In nucleotides, the CDR3 is TGTGCCAGCAGTTTAGTCCGTAACACTGAAGCTTTCTTT. Its translation: CASSLVRNTEAFF.

This rearrangement joins TRBV2 to TRBJ1-5; D is uncertain. Deletions cut 6 bases from V and 0 bases from J, with 18 bases between. CDR1 and CDR2 from the germline V gene are SNHLY and FYNNEI. CDR3 length: 17 residues. The CDR3 nucleotides are TGTGCCAGCAGCGCAAGCCTACAGCCGTATAGCAATCAGCCCCAGCATTTT. This translates into CASSASLQPYSNQPQHF.

The chain carries TRBV7-2 and TRBJ1-2, with TRBD1 matching 7 bases. The CDR3 length is 13 residues. The J segment lost 4 bases and the V segment lost 1 base, leaving 0 bases of the junction unmatched. Germline V gives CDR1 SGHTA, CDR2 FQGNSA. The CDR3 region has the DNA TGTGCCAGCAGCTTAGGGACAGGCTATGGCTACACCTTC. It encodes CASSLGTGYGYTF.